Presented here are 26 T cell receptor beta chains from one specimen sequenced in a study of regulatory T cells in long-lasting Graves disease. The time point was: newly diagnosed GD, antithyroid drugs for less than 3 months. PBMCs provided the RNA from which the TCR library was made. With iRepertoire HTBI primers and Arm-PCR of CDR3 regions, TCR beta libraries were built. TCRdb processed the multiplex PCR reads anew with MiXCR; each CDR3 protein has one entry. The sample consists of roughly 560,000 distinct CDR3 sequences, around 12% of them appearing once. These same records also appear under a second study, on T cells in Graves' hyperthyroidism and ophthalmopathy.

Sequencing was performed on peripheral blood mononuclear cells (PBMCs), taken at new diagnosis, from a patient treated with antithyroid drugs. All receptors derive from a woman in her twenties or thirties with Graves disease.

The chain links TRBV4-3 to TRBJ1-2; no definite D call. Per the germline V gene, CDR1 is LGHNA and CDR2 is YSLEER. Trimming left V 1 base short and J 8 bases short, with 14 bases between. CDR3 size: 14 residues. This CDR3 is CASSQGNNRLGYTF. The CDR3 nucleotides read TGCGCCAGCAGCCAAGGAAACAATCGCTTGGGCTACACCTTC.

The sample holds many counts of this clonotype. The chain is built from TRBV7-2 and TRBJ2-1; the D is unclear. CDR3 length equals 14 residues. The ends were cut back, 1 base at V and 6 bases at J, with 10 bases in the middle. Germline V gene lookup returns CDR1 SGHTA and CDR2 FQGNSA. The CDR3 DNA sequence: TGTGCCAGCAGCTTAGTCTACGGAACCAATGAGCAGTTCTTC. Residues: CASSLVYGTNEQFF.

The table lists this clonotype with many counts. The rearrangement joins TRBV7-8 to TRBJ2-1; 9 bases line up with TRBD2. Germline values: CDR1 SGHVS, CDR2 FQNEAQ. CDR3 size: 16 residues. The trim removed 3 bases at V and 3 bases at J, leaving 6 bases unmatched. CDR3 sequence: CASSFVVAGDYNEQFF. CDR3 coding DNA: TGTGCCAGCAGCTTCGTCGTAGCGGGAGACTACAATGAGCAGTTCTTC.

This clonotype was observed at least ten times. The CDR3 DNA reads as TGTGCCAGCAGTCGGACAGGGGTGGGGTACGAGCAGTACTTC. It yields the protein CASSRTGVGYEQYF. V usage is TRBV2 and J usage is TRBJ2-7, with 9 bases aligning to TRBD1. This CDR3 is built from 14 residues. With V trimmed by 5 bases and J by 4 bases, 6 bases remained unmatched. Per germline, CDR1 SNHLY and CDR2 FYNNEI.

This clonotype has a count of ten or more. This chain joins TRBV6-1 and TRBJ2-5, with 7 positions matching TRBD2. This CDR3 is built from 14 residues. V trimming: 7 bases; J trimming: 5 bases; junction bases outside the gene matches: 10. Germline CDR1 reads MNHNS; CDR2 reads SASEGT. The DNA for the CDR3 is TGTGCCAGCACCTGGGGCGGGAGCGGGGAGACCCAGTACTTC. Its protein product is CASTWGGSGETQYF.

There are many counts of this clonotype. The rearrangement joins TRBV20-1 to TRBJ2-7; D is ambiguous. The CDR3 length is 14 residues. Germline V CDR1 and CDR2: DFQATT, SNEGSKA (reference sequence). V gave up 0 bases and J gave up 2 bases, with 11 bases separating them. The chain's CDR3 is CSARDYKGTYEQYF. The DNA of the CDR3 is TGCAGTGCTAGAGATTACAAGGGAACCTACGAGCAGTACTTC.

This sequence joins TRBV3-1 and TRBJ1-3; D possibly corresponds to TRBD1 (5 bases). V was pared by 1 base and J by 0 bases, with 13 bases between. The length of the CDR3 is 17 residues. Germline V lookup: CDR1 LGHDT, CDR2 YNNKEL (reference sequence). For the CDR3, the DNA is TGTGCCAGCAGCCAAGCCTGGGGGGGTTACTCTGGAAACACCATATATTTT. This encodes CASSQAWGGYSGNTIYF.

Ten or more counts support this clonotype. J is TRBJ2-1 and V is TRBV5-1, with 8 bases aligning to TRBD2. Germline V CDR1 and CDR2: SGHRS, YFSETQ. There are 14 residues in the CDR3. With V trimmed by 5 bases and J by 8 bases, 9 bases remained unmatched. The CDR3 protein is CASRWGLGSHEQFF. CDR3 DNA sequence: TGCGCCAGCAGATGGGGACTAGGGTCCCATGAGCAGTTCTTC.

The CDR3 region is CASRKGGSYEQYF. CDR3 coding DNA: TGTGCCAGCAGGAAGGGGGGGTCCTACGAGCAGTACTTC. V usage is TRBV28 and J usage is TRBJ2-7; D may be TRBD2 (7 bases). The V and J ends lost 6 bases and 1 base respectively, with 10 bases between them. The CDR3 extends over 13 amino acids. The germline CDR1 and CDR2 sequences are MDHEN and SYDVKM.

This clonotype was seen at least ten times. J is TRBJ2-3 and V is TRBV18; weak D call: TRBD2 (5 bases). V shed 2 bases and J shed 2 bases, with 14 bases lying between them. The CDR3 is 16 amino acids. Germline CDR1 is KGHSH and CDR2 is LQKENI. The chain's CDR3 is CASSPKVLAATDTQYF. In nucleotides, the CDR3 is TGTGCCAGCTCACCAAAGGTTCTAGCCGCCACAGATACGCAGTATTTT. Full variable domain (remainder filled in from reference TRBV18 and TRBJ2-3): NAGVMQNPRHLVRRRGQEARLRCSPMKGHSHVYWYRQLPEEGLKFMVYLQKENIIDESGMPKERFSAEFPKEGPSILRIQQVVRGDSAAYFCASSPKVLAATDTQYFGPGTRLTVL.

The sample holds many counts of this clonotype. This chain uses TRBV5-8 with TRBJ2-1; TRBD2 aligns across 8 bases. Germline trimming cut 4 bases from V and 6 bases from J; bases unmatched to any gene: 21. CDR1 is SGHTS and CDR2 is YDEGEE in the germline V gene. The CDR3 sequence is 19 residues long. The CDR3 loop is CASSPQQPGRVFVSNEQFF. Here the CDR3 DNA reads TGTGCCAGCAGCCCTCAACAGCCCGGGAGGGTCTTCGTTTCCAATGAGCAGTTCTTC.

This clonotype was recorded at least ten times. The rearrangement uses TRBV11-2 and TRBJ2-7; 13 bases are a match to TRBD2. This CDR3 comprises 15 residues. V shed 1 base, J shed 9 bases, and the junction held 6 bases outside the gene matches. Germline CDR1 and CDR2: SGHAT and FQNNGV. CDR3 protein: CASSLGGLAGTVQYF. The CDR3 bases are TGTGCCAGCAGCTTAGGGGGACTAGCGGGAACGGTGCAGTACTTC.

This clonotype was detected ten times or more. At one end the junction does not follow the germline gene, possibly because of a read error. The V gene is TRBV7-7, the J gene TRBJ2-3, with D unclear. The germline CDR1 and CDR2 sequences are SSHAT and FNYEAQ (reference sequence). This CDR3 region has 13 residues. The CDR3 DNA reads as TGTGCTAGCAGCTTTCAGTTCACAGATACGCAGTATTTT. Translating it yields CASSFQFTDTQYF.

This clonotype appeared many times. The V call is TRBV18, the J call TRBJ1-5; D is perhaps TRBD1 (5 bases). V was cut by 6 bases and J by 3 bases, with 18 bases left in between. Germline V gene data show CDR1 as KGHSH and CDR2 as LQKENI. The CDR3 sequence is 16 residues long. Written as DNA, the CDR3 is TGTGCCAGCTCGCTAGCTTCCAGGGTCGACAATCAGCCCCAGCATTTT. It codes for CASSLASRVDNQPQHF. Variable domain in full (rest from reference TRBV18 and TRBJ1-5): NAGVMQNPRHLVRRRGQEARLRCSPMKGHSHVYWYRQLPEEGLKFMVYLQKENIIDESGMPKERFSAEFPKEGPSILRIQQVVRGDSAAYFCASSLASRVDNQPQHFGDGTRLSIL.

There are many counts of this clonotype. The rearrangement uses TRBV15 and TRBJ2-2; D might be TRBD1 or TRBD2, each matching 5 bases. Between the trimmed V and J ends, which lost 1 base and 3 bases, there was a span of 18 bases. Germline-derived CDR1 and CDR2 are LNHNV and YYDKDF (reference sequence). The CDR3 spans 18 residues. The CDR3 here is CATSRGRLMGEYTGELFF. CDR3 sequence (DNA): TGTGCCACCAGCAGAGGGAGACTTATGGGGGAGTACACCGGGGAGCTGTTTTTT.

This clonotype was recorded many times. The rearrangement links TRBV30 to TRBJ1-1; the D gene is possibly TRBD1 (5 bases). CDR1 GTSNPN and CDR2 SVGIG come from the germline V gene (reference sequence). CDR3 size: 18 residues. V lost 5 bases, J lost 0 bases, and 25 bases lay in between. CDR3 sequence reads: CAWAPLATGNLMNTEAFF. The DNA for the CDR3 is TGTGCCTGGGCCCCTTTGGCAACAGGAAATCTCATGAACACTGAAGCTTTCTTT.

This clonotype was picked up many times. This chain links TRBV30 with TRBJ1-1; D is unresolved. Trimming left V 3 bases short and J 4 bases short, with 9 bases between. The CDR3 loop spans 12 amino acids. Germline V gene sequence: CDR1 GTSNPN, CDR2 SVGIG (reference sequence). The CDR3 sequence is CAWSRVLTEAFF. The CDR3 coding sequence is TGTGCCTGGAGCAGAGTACTCACTGAAGCTTTCTTT. Together with reference TRBV30 and TRBJ1-1, the CDR3 gives the full variable domain: SQTIHQWPATLVQPVGSPLSLECTVEGTSNPNLYWYRQAAGRGLQLLFYSVGIGQISSEVPQNLSASRPQDRQFILSSKKLLLSDSGFYLCAWSRVLTEAFFGQGTRLTVV.

This clonotype was picked up a small number of times. The chain combines TRBV2 with TRBJ2-1; D is possibly TRBD1 or TRBD2 (5 bases each). Per the germline V gene, CDR1 is SNHLY and CDR2 is FYNNEI. CDR3 length: 14 amino acids. V shed 8 bases and J shed 7 bases, with 18 bases lying between them. DNA for the CDR3: TGTGCCAGCTGGGGGAGAGGAGAACGGAATGAGCAGTTCTTC. This sequence encodes CASWGRGERNEQFF.

This clonotype was seen at least ten times. This chain connects TRBV20-1 to TRBJ1-5; D call uncertain. This CDR3 comprises 19 residues. The germline V gene encodes CDR1 DFQATT and CDR2 SNEGSKA (reference sequence). Between the trimmed V and J ends, which lost 0 bases and 0 bases, there was a span of 21 bases. CDR3: CSAREGRATLRGSNQPQHF. DNA of the CDR3: TGCAGTGCTAGAGAAGGTAGAGCGACCCTCAGAGGTAGCAATCAGCCCCAGCATTTT.

With respect to this clonotype: It may be a read error: a sequence one base away is much more abundant. The CDR3 spells CANSVGMNTEAFF. CDR3 nucleotides: TGTGCCAACAGCGTAGGGATGAACACTGAAGCTTTCTTT. The chain has TRBV7-9 and TRBJ1-1; D unclear. Germline loops: CDR1 SEHNR, CDR2 FQNEAQ (reference sequence). This CDR3 has 13 amino acids.

The table lists this clonotype with many counts. V gene TRBV28 combines with J gene TRBJ1-5; D possibly corresponds to TRBD1 (5 bases). The length of the CDR3 is 14 residues. The germline V gene encodes CDR1 MDHEN and CDR2 SYDVKM. V shed 6 bases and J shed 2 bases, with 11 bases lying between them. The CDR3, as DNA: TGTGCCAGCAGCGGGGGGACCGGCAATCAGCCCCAGCATTTT. Its protein product is CASSGGTGNQPQHF.

The chain recombines TRBV10-3 with TRBJ1-3; TRBD1 might be the D (5 bases). The germline CDR1 and CDR2 sequences are ENHRY and SYGVKD. The CDR3 contains 14 residues. The V and J ends lost 5 bases and 0 bases respectively, with 8 bases between them. For the CDR3, the DNA is TGTGCCATCAGTCGGGACGGCTCTGGAAACACCATATATTTT. It specifies CAISRDGSGNTIYF.

This clonotype has a count of ten or more. The V and J genes are TRBV2 and TRBJ2-7; tentatively, D is TRBD2 (5 bases). The germline gives CDR1 SNHLY, CDR2 FYNNEI. V lost 4 bases and J 3 bases, leaving 16 bases between the germline ends. The CDR3 sequence is 15 residues long. The chain's CDR3 is CASSAQRVRDYEQYF. CDR3 DNA: TGTGCCAGCAGTGCCCAACGGGTGAGGGACTACGAGCAGTACTTC.

This clonotype was seen at least ten times. The chain employs TRBV20-1 and TRBJ1-1, with 7 positions matching TRBD1. Germline lookup yields CDR1 DFQATT and CDR2 SNEGSKA (reference sequence). Trimming cost V 3 bases and J 5 bases; bases outside gene matches: 12. This CDR3 region has 15 residues. The CDR3 is CSARMRGRYGTEAFF. Here the CDR3 DNA reads TGCAGTGCTAGGATGAGGGGGCGATATGGGACTGAAGCTTTCTTT.

This clonotype was counted between two and nine times. V gene TRBV6-5 combines with J gene TRBJ1-4; no reliable D call. Looked up from germline, CDR1 is MNHEY and CDR2 is SVGAGI. Trimming removed 0 bases from V and 8 bases from J, with 13 bases in between. This CDR3 is built from 15 residues. CDR3 region: CASSYSRTQGEKLFF. CDR3 sequence (DNA): TGTGCCAGCAGTTACTCCCGCACTCAAGGGGAAAAACTGTTTTTT.

The genes are TRBV6-1 and TRBJ1-6, with D possibly TRBD1 on 5 matching bases. Germline V lookup: CDR1 MNHNS, CDR2 SASEGT. There are 12 residues in the CDR3. Trimming removed 8 bases at V and 10 bases at J, with 12 bases between. This CDR3 is CASAIWGSPLHF. The CDR3 coding sequence is TGTGCCAGCGCCATATGGGGGTCACCCCTCCACTTT.